Listed below are T cell receptor beta chains from one sample, sequenced in a study of resident and recirculating memory T cells in vitiligo. Only in-frame clones appear in the TCRdb table, and some are missing; sequencing was by immunoSEQ multiplex PCR. Of about 42,000 clones detected, around 90% appear once; the ten largest clones hold 4.5% to 5%. Material for sequencing was blood. These receptors all come from a male donor with vitiligo. Both conserved end residues are part of each CDR3.

J,V,CDR3
TRBJ2-2,TRBV11-2,CASSLATGDARGELFF
TRBJ2-5,TRBV5-1,CASSLLNHNGETQYF
TRBJ1-3,TRBV6-4,CAPPGEDSTIYF
TRBJ1-4,TRBV6-6,CASSYPGTGDEKLFF
TRBJ1-4,TRBV27,CASSADRNNEKLFF
TRBJ1-2,TRBV19,CASRPKGLNYGYTF
TRBJ1-2,TRBV5-1,CASSGFFDRNSYGYTF
TRBJ2-2,TRBV19,CASRSGLGQGSTGELFF
TRBJ2-4,TRBV5-8,CASSRHRGNTNIQYF
TRBJ2-5,TRBV19,CASRQQETQYF
TRBJ2-1,TRBV9,CASSVGIGRGGYNEQFF
TRBJ1-2,TRBV7-2,CASSLGTGLYGYTF
TRBJ1-4,TRBV15,CATTDRGRPKLFF
TRBJ2-5,TRBV5-1,CASSHSRDRGFRETQYF
TRBJ2-5,TRBV2,CASSEGIGGGEETQYF
TRBJ1-6,TRBV27,CASSKWLGQGGSPLHF
TRBJ1-1,TRBV9,CASSIRGPEAFF
TRBJ2-6,TRBV7-9,CASSNELAWSSSGANVLTF
TRBJ2-3,TRBV6-1,CAIAWESAADTQYF
TRBJ2-7,TRBV10-3,CAISESGGGNSYEQYF
TRBJ2-1,TRBV6-5,CASRKSGGAGNEQFF
TRBJ1-1,TRBV14,CASSSGTEAFF
TRBJ2-7,TRBV30,CAWIDVGGYEQYF
TRBJ2-6,TRBV5-1,CASSLGPGGTSGANVLTF
TRBJ2-1,TRBV19,CASRSRRNEQFF
TRBJ2-7,TRBV4-3,CASSQAAYSGADEQYF
TRBJ2-1,TRBV4-1,CASSPHPLAGVDNEQFF
TRBJ1-1,TRBV6-6,CASSPSTRGFTEAFF
TRBJ2-7,TRBV4-3,CASSSGLAGIYEQYF
TRBJ2-2,TRBV7-6,CASSLDGTKDTGELFF
TRBJ2-3,TRBV2,CASRGMTSRRDTQYF
TRBJ2-5,TRBV7-9,CASSPGHPGETQYF
TRBJ2-7,TRBV2,CASSEGQAGYEQYF
TRBJ2-7,TRBV7-3,CASSLGTANTYEQYF
TRBJ1-6,TRBV7-9,CASSLGSLGNSPLHF
TRBJ1-2,TRBV19,CASSIDREGQGWNYGYTF
TRBJ1-2,TRBV4-1,CASSQGTGDNYGYTF
TRBJ1-2,TRBV28,CASSTGPKLYGYTF